A selection of T cell receptor beta chains follows, all from one sample in a study of graft-versus-host responses after intestinal transplantation. Assay: immunoSEQ multiplex PCR; the TCRdb copy retains only in-frame clones and omits some. The repertoire holds around 130,000 clones, with around nine tenths as singletons. No antigens are known for them. Sequenced here: unstimulated CD4+ T cells sorted from spleen or lymph node cells, sampled before intestinal transplant. All receptors come from a human donor who received an intestinal transplant. Each CDR3 is given without its conserved first and last residue. The order of the fields is J gene, clone size, V gene, CDR3 protein. Where a row states a size, it is once, few, many or the class of an expanded clone; other rows omit it.

>TRBJ2-2|-|TRBV5-1
ASSFREESTGELF
>TRBJ1-1|-|TRBV5-4
ASSLEGTEAF
>TRBJ1-1|once|TRBV27
ASSLIGGRAF
>TRBJ2-7|-|TRBV28
ASSPSGAVHEQY
>TRBJ1-6|-|TRBV30
AWAGDAGFGSPLH
>TRBJ1-1|-|TRBV5-1
ASSPGQGAGSTEAF
>TRBJ1-1|-|TRBV10-3
AITTMGQGEAF
>TRBJ2-3|-|TRBV2
ASSERGTAPDTQY
>TRBJ2-5|-|TRBV7-2
ASSLNSIAGVGETQY
>TRBJ2-5|-|TRBV7-9
ASSLMGDPQETQY
>TRBJ2-1|-|TRBV6-5
ASSYVAFNEQF
>TRBJ1-6|-|TRBV7-3
ASSQLRGSPLH
>TRBJ1-5|few|TRBV7-9
ASSLTGGNQPQH
>TRBJ1-1|-|TRBV27
ASSPPPGQGVMAF
>TRBJ2-2|-|TRBV6-1
ASITGQTNTGELF
>TRBJ1-2|-|TRBV15
ATSRQDFGRGYT
>TRBJ1-2|-|TRBV29-1
SVGGYGYT
>TRBJ1-2|-|TRBV2
ASSPPGRSPYGYT
>TRBJ2-1|-|TRBV27
ASSPPTSFYNEQF
>TRBJ2-7|-|TRBV15
ATSHPWQSEQY
>TRBJ2-4|-|TRBV11-3
ASSLAPGDRGAIQY
>TRBJ2-7|-|TRBV29-1
SVGRGTNEQY
>TRBJ2-3|few|TRBV5-6
ASSLGMGTQY
>TRBJ1-5|-|TRBV6-1
ASSEREGQPQH
>TRBJ1-1|-|TRBV5-6
ASSYRGAAF
>TRBJ1-1|once|TRBV18
ASSPVRQGPNTEAF
>TRBJ1-2|-|TRBV18
ASSLTGSGYT
>TRBJ2-3|-|TRBV6-1
ASSERLPGGEGTQY
>TRBJ1-2|-|TRBV5-1
ASNSGQGVVGYT